This T cell receptor (beta chain) originates from a study of OX40 agonist ivuxolimab in advanced cancers. The CDR3 covers 14 residues. V shed 5 bases and J shed 1 base, with 11 bases lying between them. The V gene's germline CDR1 is SEHNR and CDR2 FQNEAQ (reference sequence). Measured with immunoSEQ multiplex PCR; TCRdb has only the in-frame clones, and not every one. The sample includes 50,000 to 55,000 clones, about 81% of them seen just once. Sampled blood was obtained at baseline, cycle 4 day 1, and cycle 7 day 1. As for this clone: The sample contains more than one DNA sequence encoding this CDR3.

The sample in question was CD4+ or CD8+ T cells sorted from blood, obtained in a trial of the OX40 agonist ivuxolimab. This chain links TRBV7-9 with TRBJ1-1; D gene ambiguous. This sequence was found in an adult with an advanced solid tumor such as melanoma, head and neck, liver or kidney cancer. CDR3: CASSRPGPNTEAFF. As DNA, the CDR3 is TGTGCCAGCAGCCGACCGGGTCCGAACACTGAAGCTTTCTTT.